These T cell receptor beta chains were read from a single sample in a study of identical twins. TCRdb fed the 5' RACE reads into MiXCR, producing one record per CDR3 protein. The sample has approximately 890,000 distinct CDR3 sequences, 9% to 15% seen once. These data are also associated with another study on yellow fever vaccine responses in identical twins.

Specimen: PBMCs. Every receptor here comes from a woman aged 18-29 years in good health. Both conserved end residues are trimmed from each CDR3.

j_call | v_call | cdr3_aa
TRBJ2-7 | TRBV29-1 | SVEGQGATYEQY
TRBJ2-2 | TRBV20-1 | SARDSTGSTGELF
TRBJ2-1 | TRBV12-3/TRBV12-4 | ASSKGGSSYNEQF
TRBJ2-3 | TRBV29-1 | SGGQGPPDTQY
TRBJ1-2 | TRBV19 | ASSILEFYGYT
TRBJ2-1 | TRBV4-1 | ASSQDRFSGRVTYNEQF
TRBJ2-1 | TRBV11-3 | ASIPGAGGPNEQF
TRBJ1-4 | TRBV20-1 | SASSRVSGEKLF
TRBJ2-3 | TRBV20-1 | SAPFGVSGGTGTQY
TRBJ1-1 | TRBV19 | ASSIVAATEAF
TRBJ2-1 | TRBV6-1 | ASSEAGLAGGSYNEQF
TRBJ2-1 | TRBV9 | ASSAPESGSYNEQF
TRBJ1-4 | TRBV20-1 | SARGAWDEKLF
TRBJ2-7 | TRBV12-3/TRBV12-4 | ASRRKGGLEQY
TRBJ2-7 | TRBV19 | ASSIERGAPGVSYEQY
TRBJ2-1 | TRBV20-1 | SALTRGTGGKAGGYNEQF
TRBJ2-1 | TRBV3-1 | ASSQGGGTLRAEQF
TRBJ2-7 | TRBV9 | ASSVEPLSEQY
TRBJ2-3 | TRBV11-1 | ASSLLQGLAASTDTQY
TRBJ1-1 | TRBV12-3/TRBV12-4 | ASSPKSMAF
TRBJ1-4 | TRBV11-2 | ASRSDIATNEKLF
TRBJ1-1 | TRBV6-5 | ASSYYPRRHGNTEAF
TRBJ2-7 | TRBV7-2 | ASSLVVAGSYEQY
TRBJ2-2 | TRBV4-2 | ASSAGPFRDNGELF
TRBJ2-3 | TRBV28 | ASSAGRGAQY
TRBJ2-5 | TRBV20-1 | SARDMGGRETQY